A single sample is the source of the 2 T cell receptor beta chains below, sequenced in a study of CD8 T cells in ankylosing spondylitis (dated by TCRdb to about 2017). To prepare the library, 5' RACE was applied. Instrument used: Illumina HiSeq 2500. TCRdb handled the public reads itself, with Q25 trimming in fastp and clone calling in MiXCR, and kept productive beta chains. When rows share a CDR3 protein, they turn into one entry using the most common DNA and genes. The sample includes a few hundred thousand distinct CDR3 sequences, with 11% observed a single time. The ten largest clonotypes hold roughly 9% of the sample. Sequencing was done on a sample of blood, either unsorted or a sorted T cell fraction (not recorded which). The receptors stem from a female donor with ankylosing spondylitis or in good health (not recorded which).

Many counts were recorded for this clonotype. The V call is TRBV6-5, the J call TRBJ1-4; D unclear. V lost 2 bases and J 7 bases, leaving 17 bases between the germline ends. The CDR3 runs to 16 residues. CDR1 is MNHEY and CDR2 is SVGAGI in the germline V gene. CDR3 sequence reads: CASSYILFGGREKLFF. The CDR3 nucleotides read TGTGCCAGCAGTTACATCCTATTCGGAGGGCGTGAAAAACTGTTTTTT.

J is TRBJ2-3 and V is TRBV4-1, with D perhaps assigned TRBD1 or TRBD2 (6 bases each). CDR1 is MGHRA, CDR2 YSYEKL, per germline. The CDR3 consists of 16 residues. V lost 1 base, J lost 2 bases, and 13 bases lay in between. The DNA of the CDR3 is TGCGCCAGCAGCCAAGTGCCGGGGGCCGTCACAGATACGCAGTATTTT. Encoded protein: CASSQVPGAVTDTQYF.